These 12 T cell receptor beta chains came from one sample sequenced in a study of beta chain features in type 1 diabetes. The isolated RNA, all of it, was reverse transcribed, so expressed TCRB transcripts were what got sequenced. Using immunoSEQ multiplex PCR, the repertoire was profiled, and TCRdb retains in-frame clones only, with some absent. The profile shows 400,000 to 500,000 clones, about 15% of them singletons. Sequenced input: naive CD4+ T cells from blood. Receptor source: a man younger than 45 in good health.

Only a few counts were recorded for this clone. The CDR3 protein is CSAGWDRATGELFF. The CDR3 DNA reads TGCAGCGCCGGCTGGGACAGGGCAACCGGGGAGCTGTTTTTT. The chain couples TRBV29-1 to TRBJ2-2; TRBD1 matches 9 bases. The CDR3 loop spans 14 amino acids. Germline V gene sequence: CDR1 SQVTM, CDR2 ANQGSEA. Germline trimming cut 7 bases from V and 5 bases from J; bases unmatched to any gene: 8.

J is TRBJ1-2 and V is TRBV7-9; 9 positions agree with TRBD1. After removal of 4 bases from V and 7 bases from J, the junction contained 7 bases not matched to a gene. In germline, CDR1 is SEHNR, CDR2 FQNEAQ (reference sequence). The CDR3 loop spans 14 amino acids. Here the CDR3 reads CASSSVTGGSGYTF. CDR3 DNA: TGTGCCAGCAGCTCCGTCACAGGGGGCAGTGGCTACACCTTC.

As DNA, the CDR3 is TGTGCCAGCAGCTTAGCCGGAACCAATGAGCAGTTCTTC. It is translated as CASSLAGTNEQFF. The chain has TRBV7-9 and TRBJ2-1; D not resolved. The V gene's germline CDR1 is SEHNR and CDR2 FQNEAQ (reference sequence). With 0 bases removed from V and 6 bases from J, the gap between germline ends came to 6 bases. CDR3 length: 13 residues.

This clone has just a few counts. The chain is built from TRBV11-3 and TRBJ1-2, with D unresolved. This CDR3 has 14 residues. V was pared by 3 bases and J by 1 base, with 9 bases between. Germline V lookup: CDR1 SGHNT, CDR2 YENEEA. CDR3 sequence: CASSFNTLNYGYTF. CDR3 DNA sequence: TGTGCCAGCAGCTTCAATACCCTTAACTATGGCTACACCTTC.

V usage is TRBV7-2 and J usage is TRBJ2-5, with D possibly being TRBD2 (6 bases). The V end was cut by 1 base, the J end by 4 bases, with 16 bases between. The germline gives CDR1 SGHTA, CDR2 FQGNSA. This CDR3 is built from 16 residues. The CDR3 coding sequence is TGTGCCAGCAGCTTAGTACGGGAGCTCCTGGGAGAGACCCAGTACTTC. It is translated as CASSLVRELLGETQYF.

The gene calls are TRBV11-2 and TRBJ2-7, with 10 bases fitting TRBD2. The CDR3 spans 17 residues. Looked up from germline, CDR1 is SGHAT and CDR2 is FQNNGV. The V gene end was trimmed by 3 bases and the J gene end by 3 bases; junction bases not matched to a gene: 11. CDR3 residues: CASSFAPGLASLYEQYF. In DNA form, the CDR3 reads TGTGCCAGCAGCTTCGCGCCGGGACTAGCGTCCCTCTACGAGCAGTACTTC.

This chain connects TRBV7-2 to TRBJ1-1; D remains unclear. Deletions cut 4 bases from V and 2 bases from J, with 11 bases between. Germline V gene data show CDR1 as SGHTA and CDR2 as FQGNSA. The CDR3 sequence is 14 residues long. The DNA for the CDR3 is TGTGCCAGCAGCTCAAGTAACAGAAACACTGAAGCTTTCTTT. It translates to CASSSSNRNTEAFF.

This clone was observed a few times. This chain connects TRBV7-3 to TRBJ2-3, with TRBD2 matching 7 bases. This CDR3 has 15 amino acids. Germline trimming cut 4 bases from V and 0 bases from J; bases unmatched to any gene: 4. Germline loops: CDR1 SGHTA, CDR2 FQGTGA. Here the CDR3 DNA reads TGTGCCAGCAGCTCCGGGACTACTAGCACAGATACGCAGTATTTT. It codes for CASSSGTTSTDTQYF.

The chain employs TRBV5-4 and TRBJ2-3; possibly TRBD1 or TRBD2 for D (5 bases each). The germline gives CDR1 SGHNT, CDR2 YYREEE (reference sequence). Trimming shortened V by 3 bases and J by 2 bases, and 10 bases separated the two germline ends. CDR3 length: 14 amino acids. CDR3 sequence reads: CASSSGTPTDTQYF. In nucleotides, the CDR3 is TGTGCCAGCAGCTCCGGGACCCCCACAGATACGCAGTATTTT.

In this sample, this clone turned up a few times. The CDR3 ends on some other residue instead of the conserved phenylalanine or tryptophan, so this is likely a read error. The genes are TRBV9 and TRBJ1-1; D unresolved. This CDR3 is 14 amino acids long. Trimming stripped 0 bases from V and 4 bases from J, with 10 bases between. The V gene's germline CDR1 is SGDLS and CDR2 YYNGEE. The CDR3 DNA is TGTGCCAGCAGCGTAGGTCCTATTGGCACTGAAGCTTTCCTT. Protein: CASSVGPIGTEAFL.

The chain combines TRBV4-1 with TRBJ2-7; no reliable D call. Trimming cost V 2 bases and J 5 bases, with 13 bases left between them. From germline, CDR1 is MGHRA and CDR2 YSYEKL. The CDR3 has 14 amino acids. The CDR3 coding sequence is TGCGCCAGCAGCCAATATGGAGCAAGTCACGAGCAGTACTTC. Its translation: CASSQYGASHEQYF.

In this sample, this clone turned up a few times. The genes are TRBV25-1 and TRBJ2-1; 7 bases fit TRBD2. This CDR3 spans 15 amino acids. CDR1 is MGHDK and CDR2 is SYGVNS in the germline V gene. V trimming: 3 bases; J trimming: 5 bases; junction bases outside the gene matches: 7. Written as DNA, the CDR3 is TGTGCCAGCAGTGATCCCGGGACTAAAAACAATGAGCAGTTCTTC. It is translated as CASSDPGTKNNEQFF.